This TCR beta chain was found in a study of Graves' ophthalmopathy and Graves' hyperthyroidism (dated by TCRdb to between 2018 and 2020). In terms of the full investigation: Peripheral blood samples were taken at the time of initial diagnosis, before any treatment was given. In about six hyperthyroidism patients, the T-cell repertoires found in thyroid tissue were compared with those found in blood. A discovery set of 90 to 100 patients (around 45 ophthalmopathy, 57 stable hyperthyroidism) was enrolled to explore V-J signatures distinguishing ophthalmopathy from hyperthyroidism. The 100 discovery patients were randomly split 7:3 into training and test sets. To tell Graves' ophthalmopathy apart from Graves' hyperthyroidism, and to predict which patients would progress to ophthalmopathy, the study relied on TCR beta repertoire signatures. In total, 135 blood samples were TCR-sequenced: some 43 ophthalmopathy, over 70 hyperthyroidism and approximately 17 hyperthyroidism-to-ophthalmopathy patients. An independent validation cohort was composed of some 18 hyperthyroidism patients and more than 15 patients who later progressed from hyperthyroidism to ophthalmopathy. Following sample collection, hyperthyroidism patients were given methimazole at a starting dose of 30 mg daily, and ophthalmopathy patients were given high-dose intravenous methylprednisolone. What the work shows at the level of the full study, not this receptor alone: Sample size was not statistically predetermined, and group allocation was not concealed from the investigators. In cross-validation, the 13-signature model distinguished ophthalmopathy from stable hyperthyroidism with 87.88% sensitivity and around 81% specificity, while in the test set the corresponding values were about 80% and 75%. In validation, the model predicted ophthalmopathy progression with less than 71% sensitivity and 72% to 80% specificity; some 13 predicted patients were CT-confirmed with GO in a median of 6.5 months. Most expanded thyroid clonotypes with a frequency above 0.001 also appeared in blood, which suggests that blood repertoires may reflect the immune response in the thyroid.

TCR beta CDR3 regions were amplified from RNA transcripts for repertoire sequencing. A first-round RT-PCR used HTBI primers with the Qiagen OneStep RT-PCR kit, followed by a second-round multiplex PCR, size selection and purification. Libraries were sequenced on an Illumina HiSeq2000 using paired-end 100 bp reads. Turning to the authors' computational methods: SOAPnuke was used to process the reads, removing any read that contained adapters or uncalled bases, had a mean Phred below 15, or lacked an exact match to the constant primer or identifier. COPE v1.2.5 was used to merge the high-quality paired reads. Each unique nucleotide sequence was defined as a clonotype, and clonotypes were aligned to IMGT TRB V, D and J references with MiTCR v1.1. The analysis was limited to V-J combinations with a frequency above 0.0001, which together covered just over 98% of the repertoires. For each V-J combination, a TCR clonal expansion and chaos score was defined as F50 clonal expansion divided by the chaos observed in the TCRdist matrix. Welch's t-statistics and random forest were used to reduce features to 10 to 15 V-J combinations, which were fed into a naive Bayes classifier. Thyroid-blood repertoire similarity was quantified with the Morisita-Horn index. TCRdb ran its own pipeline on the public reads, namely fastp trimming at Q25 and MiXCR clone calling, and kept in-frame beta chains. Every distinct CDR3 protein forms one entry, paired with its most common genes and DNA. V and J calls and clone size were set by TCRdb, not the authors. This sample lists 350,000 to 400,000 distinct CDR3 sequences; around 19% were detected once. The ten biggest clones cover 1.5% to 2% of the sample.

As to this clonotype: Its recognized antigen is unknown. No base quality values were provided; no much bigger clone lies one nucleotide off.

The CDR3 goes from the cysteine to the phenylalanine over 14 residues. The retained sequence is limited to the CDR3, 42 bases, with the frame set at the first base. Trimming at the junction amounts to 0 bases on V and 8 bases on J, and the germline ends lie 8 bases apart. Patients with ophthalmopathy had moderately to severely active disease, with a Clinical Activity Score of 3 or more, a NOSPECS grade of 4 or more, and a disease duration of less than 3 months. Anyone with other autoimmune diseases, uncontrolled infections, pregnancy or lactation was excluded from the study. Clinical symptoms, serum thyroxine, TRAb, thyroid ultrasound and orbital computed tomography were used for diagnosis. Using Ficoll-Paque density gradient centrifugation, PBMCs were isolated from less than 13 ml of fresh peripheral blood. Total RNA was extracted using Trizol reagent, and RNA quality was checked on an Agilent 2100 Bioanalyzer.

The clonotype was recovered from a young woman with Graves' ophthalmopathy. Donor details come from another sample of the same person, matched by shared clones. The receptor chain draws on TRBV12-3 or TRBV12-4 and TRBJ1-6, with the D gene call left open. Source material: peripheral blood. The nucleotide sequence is TGTGCCAGCAGTTTAGCGGGGTGGGATTCACCCCTCCACTTT. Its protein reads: CASSLAGWDSPLHF.